A selection of T cell receptor beta chains follows, all from one sample in a study of CD8+ T cells in alopecia areata. Method: immunoSEQ multiplex PCR; TCRdb's copy keeps in-frame clones and lacks some. Of about 90,000 clones in the sample, roughly 47% were seen once. Source: CD8+ T cells sorted from blood, taken at week 24, from a patient treated with tofacitinib. The receptors were gathered from a human donor with alopecia areata. The CDR3 runs from the conserved cysteine through the conserved F or W.

J gene | V gene | CDR3 protein
TRBJ2-3 | TRBV5-6 | CASSLESTDTQYF
TRBJ2-1 | TRBV7-2 | CASSLGLAGLRDEQFF
TRBJ1-1 | TRBV6-5 | CASSYVAGGYTEAFF
TRBJ2-5 | TRBV29-1 | CSVGTEETQYF
TRBJ2-1 | TRBV29-1 | CSVGRGGTTYNEQFF
TRBJ1-2 | TRBV13 | CASSSRDGGNYGYTF
- | TRBV27 | CASAVVYGSSYEQYF
TRBJ2-3 | TRBV9 | CASSVLRTGTTDTQYF
TRBJ1-1 | TRBV7-9 | CASRGKTWEAFF
TRBJ2-4 | TRBV6-4 | CASSGGPGSNIQYF
TRBJ2-1 | TRBV4-1 | CASSQPTGDEQFF
TRBJ1-2 | TRBV2 | CASWGQFNGYTF
TRBJ2-3 | TRBV6-1 | CASVLAWTDTQYF
TRBJ2-7 | TRBV29-1 | CSVLGGETASYEQYF
TRBJ2-1 | TRBV27 | CASSPRGATVSYNEQFF
TRBJ2-5 | TRBV28 | CASRQPHRYQETQYF
TRBJ2-5 | TRBV27 | CATGPTRETQYF
TRBJ2-1 | TRBV27 | CASGLAGDDEQFF
TRBJ2-3 | TRBV2 | CASSERFPGQVTDTQYF
TRBJ2-7 | TRBV9 | CASSVAAGGPSYEQYF
TRBJ2-1 | TRBV11-2 | CASSFGVTPNEQFF
TRBJ2-7 | TRBV7-9 | CASSPGAYEQYF
TRBJ2-5 | TRBV29-1 | CSAQSGGRDSAQYF
TRBJ1-1 | TRBV27 | CASSFRGPNTEAFF
TRBJ2-7 | TRBV6-5 | CASSSGLAGHEQYF
TRBJ1-5 | TRBV7-2 | CASSSLDRTDQPQHF
TRBJ2-1 | TRBV11-2 | CASSLGLNNEQFF
TRBJ2-7 | TRBV7-2 | CASSLGGPVYF
TRBJ2-2 | TRBV27 | CASSSRTSGSRNAGELFF
TRBJ2-7 | TRBV27 | CASSLTSGNSYEQYF
TRBJ2-1 | TRBV29-1 | CSVELKYNEQFF
TRBJ2-3 | TRBV9 | CASSVEGGSTDTQYF
TRBJ1-1 | TRBV6-5 | CASSYGPVTEAFF